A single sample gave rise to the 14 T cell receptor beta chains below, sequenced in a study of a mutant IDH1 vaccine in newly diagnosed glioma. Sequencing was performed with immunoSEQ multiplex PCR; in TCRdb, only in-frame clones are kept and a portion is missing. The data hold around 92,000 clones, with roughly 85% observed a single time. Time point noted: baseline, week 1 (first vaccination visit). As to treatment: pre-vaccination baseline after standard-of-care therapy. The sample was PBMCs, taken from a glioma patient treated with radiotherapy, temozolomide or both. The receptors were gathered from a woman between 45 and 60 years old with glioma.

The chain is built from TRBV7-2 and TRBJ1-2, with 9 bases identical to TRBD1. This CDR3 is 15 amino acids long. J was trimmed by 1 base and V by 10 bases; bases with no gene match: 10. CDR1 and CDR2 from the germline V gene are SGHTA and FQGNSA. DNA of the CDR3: TGTGCCACCGGACAGGGGCTATCCTTTAACTATGGCTACACCTTC. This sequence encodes CATGQGLSFNYGYTF.

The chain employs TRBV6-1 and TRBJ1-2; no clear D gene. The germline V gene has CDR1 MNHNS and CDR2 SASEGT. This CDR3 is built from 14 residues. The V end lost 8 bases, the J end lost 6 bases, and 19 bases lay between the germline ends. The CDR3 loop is CASPRSSALDGYTF. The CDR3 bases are TGTGCCAGCCCGAGGAGTTCCGCTTTGGATGGCTACACCTTC.

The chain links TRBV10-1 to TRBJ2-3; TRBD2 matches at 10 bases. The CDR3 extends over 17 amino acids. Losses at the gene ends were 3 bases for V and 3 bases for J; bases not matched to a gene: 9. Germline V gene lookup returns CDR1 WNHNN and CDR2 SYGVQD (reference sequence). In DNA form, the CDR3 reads TGCGCCAGCAGTGACCCTAGCGGGGGTGCGGGGACAGATACGCAGTATTTT. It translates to CASSDPSGGAGTDTQYF.

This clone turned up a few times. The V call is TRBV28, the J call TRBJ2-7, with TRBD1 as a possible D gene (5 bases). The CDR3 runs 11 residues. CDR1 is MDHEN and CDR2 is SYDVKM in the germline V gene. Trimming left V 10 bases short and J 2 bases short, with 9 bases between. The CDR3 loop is CATLQAYEQYF. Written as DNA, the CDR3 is TGTGCCACGCTACAGGCCTACGAGCAGTACTTC.

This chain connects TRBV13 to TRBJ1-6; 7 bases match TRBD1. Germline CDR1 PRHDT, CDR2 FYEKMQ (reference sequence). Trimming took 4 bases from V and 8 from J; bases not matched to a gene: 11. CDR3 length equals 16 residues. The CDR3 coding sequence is TGTGCCAGCAGCTCTATGACACAGGGGTGGGATTCACCCCTCCACTTT. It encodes CASSSMTQGWDSPLHF.

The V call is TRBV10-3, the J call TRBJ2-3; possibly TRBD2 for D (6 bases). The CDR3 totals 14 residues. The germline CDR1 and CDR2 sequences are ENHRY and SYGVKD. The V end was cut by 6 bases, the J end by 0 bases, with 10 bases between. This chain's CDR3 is CAIRSDYSTDTQYF. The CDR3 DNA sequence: TGTGCCATCAGATCGGACTATAGCACAGATACGCAGTATTTT.

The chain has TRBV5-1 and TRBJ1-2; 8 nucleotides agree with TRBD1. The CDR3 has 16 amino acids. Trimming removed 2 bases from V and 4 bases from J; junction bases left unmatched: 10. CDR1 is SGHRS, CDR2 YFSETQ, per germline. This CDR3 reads CASSFQQGEGFYGYTF. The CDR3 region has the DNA TGCGCCAGCAGCTTTCAACAGGGGGAAGGATTCTATGGCTACACCTTC.

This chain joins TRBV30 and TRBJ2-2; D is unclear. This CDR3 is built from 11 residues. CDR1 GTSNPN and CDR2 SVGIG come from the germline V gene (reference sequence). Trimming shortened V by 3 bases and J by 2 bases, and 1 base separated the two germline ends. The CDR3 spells CAWSNTGELFF. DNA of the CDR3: TGTGCCTGGAGCAACACCGGGGAGCTGTTTTTT.

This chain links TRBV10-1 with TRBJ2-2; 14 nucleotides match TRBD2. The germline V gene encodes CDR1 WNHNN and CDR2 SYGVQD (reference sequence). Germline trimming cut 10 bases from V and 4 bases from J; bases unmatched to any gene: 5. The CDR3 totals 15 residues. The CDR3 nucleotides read TGCGCCAAACTAGGGACTAGCGGGGGCACCGGGGAGCTGTTTTTT. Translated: CAKLGTSGGTGELFF.

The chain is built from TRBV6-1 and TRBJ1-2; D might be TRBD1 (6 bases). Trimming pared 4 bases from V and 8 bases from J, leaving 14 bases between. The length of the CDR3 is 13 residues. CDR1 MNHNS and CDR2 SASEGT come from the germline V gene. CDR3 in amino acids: CASSVTGKLGYTF. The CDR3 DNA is TGTGCCAGCAGTGTAACAGGGAAGCTCGGCTACACCTTC.

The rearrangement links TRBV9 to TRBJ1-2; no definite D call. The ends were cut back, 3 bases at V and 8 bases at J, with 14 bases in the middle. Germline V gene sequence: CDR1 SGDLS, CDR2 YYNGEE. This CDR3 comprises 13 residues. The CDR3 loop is CASSDGRDIGYTF. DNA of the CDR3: TGTGCCAGCAGCGATGGCAGAGATATAGGCTACACCTTC.

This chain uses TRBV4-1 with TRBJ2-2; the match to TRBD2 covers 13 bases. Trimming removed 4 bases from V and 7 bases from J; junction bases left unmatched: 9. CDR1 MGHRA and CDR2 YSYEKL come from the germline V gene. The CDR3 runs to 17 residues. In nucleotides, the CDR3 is TGCGCCAGCAGCCCTGGGACTAGCGGGGCCGGGGGCGGGGAGCTGTTTTTT. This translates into CASSPGTSGAGGGELFF.

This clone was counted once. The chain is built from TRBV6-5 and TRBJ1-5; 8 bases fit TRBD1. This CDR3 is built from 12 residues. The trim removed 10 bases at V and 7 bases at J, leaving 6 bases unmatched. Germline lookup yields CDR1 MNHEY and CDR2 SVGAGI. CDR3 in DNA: TGTGCCACCGGACAGGGTCAGCAGCCCCAGCATTTT. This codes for CATGQGQQPQHF.

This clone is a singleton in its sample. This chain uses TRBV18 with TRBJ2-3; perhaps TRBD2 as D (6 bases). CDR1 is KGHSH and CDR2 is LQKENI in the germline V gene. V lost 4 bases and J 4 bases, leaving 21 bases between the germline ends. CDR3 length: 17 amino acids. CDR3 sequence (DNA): TGTGCCAGCTCACGGGCGAACCCTAACGGGGGATCAGATACGCAGTATTTT. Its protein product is CASSRANPNGGSDTQYF.